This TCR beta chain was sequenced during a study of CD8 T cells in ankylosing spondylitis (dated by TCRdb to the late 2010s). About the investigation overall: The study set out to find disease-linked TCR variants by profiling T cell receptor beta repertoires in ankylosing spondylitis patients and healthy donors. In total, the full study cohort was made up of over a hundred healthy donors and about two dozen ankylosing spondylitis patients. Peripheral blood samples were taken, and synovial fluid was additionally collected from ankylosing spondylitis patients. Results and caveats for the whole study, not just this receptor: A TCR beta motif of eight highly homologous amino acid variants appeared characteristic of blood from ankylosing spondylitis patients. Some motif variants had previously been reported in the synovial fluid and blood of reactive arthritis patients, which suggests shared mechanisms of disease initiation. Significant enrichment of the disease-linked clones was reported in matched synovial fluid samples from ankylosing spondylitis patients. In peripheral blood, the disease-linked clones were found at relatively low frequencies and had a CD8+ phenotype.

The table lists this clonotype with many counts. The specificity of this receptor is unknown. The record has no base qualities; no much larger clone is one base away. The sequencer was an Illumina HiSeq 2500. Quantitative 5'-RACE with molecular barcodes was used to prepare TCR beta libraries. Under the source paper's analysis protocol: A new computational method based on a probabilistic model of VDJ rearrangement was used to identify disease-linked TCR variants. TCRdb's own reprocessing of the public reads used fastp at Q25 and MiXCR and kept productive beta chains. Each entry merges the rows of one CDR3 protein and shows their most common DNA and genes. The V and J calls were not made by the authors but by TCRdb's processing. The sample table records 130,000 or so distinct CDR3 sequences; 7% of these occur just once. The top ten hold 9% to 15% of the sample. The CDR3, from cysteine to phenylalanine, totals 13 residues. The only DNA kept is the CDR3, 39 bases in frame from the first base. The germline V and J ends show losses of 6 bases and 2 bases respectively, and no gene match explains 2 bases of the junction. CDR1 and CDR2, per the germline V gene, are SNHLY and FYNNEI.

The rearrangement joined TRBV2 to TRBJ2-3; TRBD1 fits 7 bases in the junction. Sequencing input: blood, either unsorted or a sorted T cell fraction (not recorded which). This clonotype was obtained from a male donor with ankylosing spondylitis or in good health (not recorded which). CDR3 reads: CASRGQNTDTQYF. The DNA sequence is TGTGCCAGCAGGGGACAGAACACAGATACGCAGTATTTT. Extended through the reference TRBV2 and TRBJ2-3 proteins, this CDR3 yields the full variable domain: EPEVTQTPSHQVTQMGQEVILRCVPISNHLYFYWYRQILGQKVEFLVSFYNNEISEKSEIFDDQFSVERPDGSNFTLKIRSTKLEDSAMYFCASRGQNTDTQYFGPGTRLTVL.